This T cell receptor beta chain appears in the sequencing data of a study of beta chain features in type 1 diabetes. About the study: Comparable age, gender and cell yields were observed in patients relative to healthy donors. Broader study findings: Since sequencing was performed on cDNA, cells with high TCR expression could be over-represented. Shorter templates might be favored by PCR, equally in patients and controls. In comparison with healthy donors, patients had naive, central memory and Treg TCRB repertoires that appeared more similar.

To note about this clone: Antigen specificity is unknown.

Every bit of the isolated RNA underwent reverse transcription, so sequencing read expressed TCRB transcripts. Generated by immunoSEQ multiplex PCR, the TCRdb table keeps only in-frame clones and is missing some. The table has 70,000 to 95,000 clones, roughly 30% seen once. The trim removed 0 bases at V and 2 bases at J, leaving 3 bases unmatched. The CDR3 consists of 15 residues. Per germline, CDR1 MNHNY and CDR2 SVGAGI (reference sequence). Sequencing was carried out using stem cell memory CD4+ T cells from blood. J is TRBJ2-7 and V is TRBV6-6, with TRBD2 matching over 8 bases. This receptor was identified in a woman aged 18-29 years in good health. The CDR3, as DNA: TGTGCCAGCAGTTACTCTGAGCGGGGGACCTACGAGCAGTACTTC. This sequence encodes CASSYSERGTYEQYF.